This T cell receptor beta chain stems from a study of T cell repertoires in cytomegalovirus infection. The wider study: An indication of both CMV infection and matching HLA type came from public TCR beta signatures.

Germline lookup yields CDR1 SGHAT and CDR2 FQNNGV. V lost 5 bases to trimming and J lost 0 bases, with 17 bases between them. CDR3 length equals 16 residues. This clonotype was detected a few times. Its specificity is not known. One entry per CDR3 protein, called by TCRdb with MiXCR from the reads. Among 80,000 to 90,000 distinct CDR3 sequences listed, 45% to 55% were seen once. The chain has TRBV11-2 and TRBJ2-7, with D possibly matching TRBD2 (6 bases). The sample was CD8+ T cells from cultured PBMCs, taken from culture after CMV antigen stimulation. The origin of this receptor is a human donor in good health (CMV status not recorded). Some clones in this sample may be carry-over from other donors' samples. CDR3 protein: CASSPSARSPSYEQYF. The CDR3 DNA reads as TGTGCCAGCAGCCCTAGCGCGAGATCACCCTCCTACGAGCAGTACTTC.